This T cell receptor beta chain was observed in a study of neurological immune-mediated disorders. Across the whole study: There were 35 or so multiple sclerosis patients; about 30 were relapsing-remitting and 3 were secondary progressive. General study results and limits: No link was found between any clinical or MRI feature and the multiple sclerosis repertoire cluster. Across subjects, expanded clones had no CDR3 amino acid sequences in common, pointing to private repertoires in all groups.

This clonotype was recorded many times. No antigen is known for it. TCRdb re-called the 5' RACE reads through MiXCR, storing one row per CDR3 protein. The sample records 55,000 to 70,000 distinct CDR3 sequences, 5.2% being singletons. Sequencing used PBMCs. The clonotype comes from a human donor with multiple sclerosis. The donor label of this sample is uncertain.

CDR3 amino acids: CASSLGTGGGQFF. CDR3 bases: TGTGCCAGCAGCTTGGGAACAGGGGGCGGGCAGTTCTTC. The V and J genes are TRBV5-6 and TRBJ2-1, with 9 bases lining up with TRBD1. With 0 bases clipped from V and 12 bases from J, the junction kept 4 bases outside the gene matches. The CDR3 extends over 13 amino acids. The V gene's germline CDR1 is SGHDT and CDR2 YYEEEE.